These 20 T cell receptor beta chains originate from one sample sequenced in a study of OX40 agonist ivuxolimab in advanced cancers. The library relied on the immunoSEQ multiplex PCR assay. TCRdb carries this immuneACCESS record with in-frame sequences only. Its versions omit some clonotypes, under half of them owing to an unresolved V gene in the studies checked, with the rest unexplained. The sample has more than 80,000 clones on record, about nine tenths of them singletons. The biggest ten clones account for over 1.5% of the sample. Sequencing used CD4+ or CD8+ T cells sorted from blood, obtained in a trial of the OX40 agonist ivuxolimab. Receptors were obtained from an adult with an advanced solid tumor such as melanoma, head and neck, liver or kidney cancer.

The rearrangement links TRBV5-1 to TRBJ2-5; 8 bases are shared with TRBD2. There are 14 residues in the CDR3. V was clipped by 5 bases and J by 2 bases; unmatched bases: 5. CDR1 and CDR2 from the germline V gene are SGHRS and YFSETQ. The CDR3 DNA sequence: TGCGCCAGCAGGAGCAGCGGGAGTCAAGAGACCCAGTACTTC. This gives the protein CASRSSGSQETQYF.

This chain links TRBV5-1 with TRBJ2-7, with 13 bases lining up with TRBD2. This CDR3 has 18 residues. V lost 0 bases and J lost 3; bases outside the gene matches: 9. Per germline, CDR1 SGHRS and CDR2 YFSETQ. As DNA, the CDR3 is TGCGCCAGCAGCTTGGGTTGGACTAGCGGGAGTACCCTCTACGAGCAGTACTTC. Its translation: CASSLGWTSGSTLYEQYF.

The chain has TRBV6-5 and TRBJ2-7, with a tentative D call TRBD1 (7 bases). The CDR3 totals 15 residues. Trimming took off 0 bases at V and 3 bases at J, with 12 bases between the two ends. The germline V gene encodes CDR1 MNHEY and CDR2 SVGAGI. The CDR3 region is CASSYSYRGGYEQYF. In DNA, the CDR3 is TGTGCCAGCAGTTACTCTTACAGGGGAGGCTACGAGCAGTACTTC.

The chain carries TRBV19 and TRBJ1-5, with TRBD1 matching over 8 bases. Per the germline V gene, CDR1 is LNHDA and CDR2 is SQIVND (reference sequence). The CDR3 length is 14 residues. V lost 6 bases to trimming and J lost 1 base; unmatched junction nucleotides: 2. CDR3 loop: CASRQGASNQPQHF. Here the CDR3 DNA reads TGTGCCAGTAGGCAGGGGGCCAGCAATCAGCCCCAGCATTTT.

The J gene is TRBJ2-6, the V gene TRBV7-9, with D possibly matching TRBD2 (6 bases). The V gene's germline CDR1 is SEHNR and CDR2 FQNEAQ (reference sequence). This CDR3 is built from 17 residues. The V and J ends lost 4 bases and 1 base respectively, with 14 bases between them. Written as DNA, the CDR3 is TGTGCCAGCAGCTCGCCGGGACTTTCGTCTGGGGCCAACGTCCTGACTTTC. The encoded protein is CASSSPGLSSGANVLTF.

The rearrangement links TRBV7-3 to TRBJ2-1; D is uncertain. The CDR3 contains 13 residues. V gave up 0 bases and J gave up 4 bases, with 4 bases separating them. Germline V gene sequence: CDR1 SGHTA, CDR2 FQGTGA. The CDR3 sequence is CASSLTGYNEQFF. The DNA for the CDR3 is TGTGCCAGCAGCTTAACAGGGTACAATGAGCAGTTCTTC. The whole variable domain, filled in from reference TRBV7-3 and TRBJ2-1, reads GAGVSQTPSNKVTEKGKYVELRCDPISGHTALYWYRQSLGQGPEFLIYFQGTGAADDSGLPNDRFFAVRPEGSVSTLKIQRTERGDSAVYLCASSLTGYNEQFFGPGTRLTVL.

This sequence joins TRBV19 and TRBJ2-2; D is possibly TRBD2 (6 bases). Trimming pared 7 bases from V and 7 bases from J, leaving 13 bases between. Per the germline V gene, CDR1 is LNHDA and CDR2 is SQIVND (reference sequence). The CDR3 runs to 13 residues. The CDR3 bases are TGTGCCAGTATTCGGGGGTTTGGCGGGGAGCTGTTTTTT. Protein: CASIRGFGGELFF.

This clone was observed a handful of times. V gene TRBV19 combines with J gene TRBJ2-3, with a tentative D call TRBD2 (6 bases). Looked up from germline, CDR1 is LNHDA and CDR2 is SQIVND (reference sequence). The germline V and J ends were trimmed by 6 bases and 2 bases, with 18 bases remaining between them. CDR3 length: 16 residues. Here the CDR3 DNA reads TGTGCCAGTAGCCCTCATACGGGACTGCCCACAGATACGCAGTATTTT. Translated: CASSPHTGLPTDTQYF.

This chain's CDR3 is CASSTTGGAEYGYTF. CDR3 in DNA: TGTGCCAGCAGTACTACAGGGGGCGCGGAGTATGGCTACACCTTC. This chain connects TRBV6-5 to TRBJ1-2; 9 nucleotides line up with TRBD1. V lost 5 bases to trimming and J lost 5 bases; unmatched junction nucleotides: 9. The CDR3 length is 15 residues. Germline assignment: CDR1 MNHEY and CDR2 SVGAGI.

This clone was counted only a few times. The CDR3 region is CASSLGIAGQADTQYF. CDR3 sequence (DNA): TGCGCCAGCAGCTTGGGTATAGCGGGACAGGCAGATACGCAGTATTTT. The V and J genes are TRBV5-1 and TRBJ2-3; D may be TRBD1 or TRBD2 (8 bases each). Germline V gene data show CDR1 as SGHRS and CDR2 as YFSETQ. The CDR3 length is 16 residues. Trimming removed 0 bases at V and 4 bases at J, with 15 bases between.

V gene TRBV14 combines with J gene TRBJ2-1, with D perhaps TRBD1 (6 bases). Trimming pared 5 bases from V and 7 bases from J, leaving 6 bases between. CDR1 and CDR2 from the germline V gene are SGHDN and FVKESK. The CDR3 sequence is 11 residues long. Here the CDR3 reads CASSDRNEQFF. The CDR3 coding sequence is TGTGCCAGCAGCGACAGGAATGAGCAGTTCTTC.

CDR3 sequence reads: CASSAGVGRDEQYF. As DNA, the CDR3 is TGTGCCAGCAGCGCAGGGGTGGGACGGGACGAGCAGTACTTC. V is TRBV9 and J is TRBJ2-7; perhaps TRBD1 as D (6 bases). This CDR3 contains 14 residues. Germline CDR1 SGDLS, CDR2 YYNGEE. Trimming removed 3 bases from V and 5 bases from J, with 15 bases in between.

The CDR3 here is CASSQGQGFSYEQYF. The DNA of the CDR3 is TGTGCCAGCAGCCAGGGACAGGGATTCTCCTACGAGCAGTACTTC. The V and J genes are TRBV4-2 and TRBJ2-7; TRBD1 agrees at 9 bases. The CDR3 totals 15 residues. Unmatched junction bases numbered 3, after V lost 3 bases and J lost 0 bases. CDR1 LGHNA and CDR2 YNFKEQ come from the germline V gene.

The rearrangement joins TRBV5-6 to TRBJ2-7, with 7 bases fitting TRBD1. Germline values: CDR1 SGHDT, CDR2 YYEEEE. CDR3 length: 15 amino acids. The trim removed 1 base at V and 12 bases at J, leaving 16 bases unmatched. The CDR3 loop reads CASSLFGTEETGMYF. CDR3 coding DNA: TGTGCCAGCAGCTTGTTCGGGACAGAGGAAACGGGGATGTACTTC.

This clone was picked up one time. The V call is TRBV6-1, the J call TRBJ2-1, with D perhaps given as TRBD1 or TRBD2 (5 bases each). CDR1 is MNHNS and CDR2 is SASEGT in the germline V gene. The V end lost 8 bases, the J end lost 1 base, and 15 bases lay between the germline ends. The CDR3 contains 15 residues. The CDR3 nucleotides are TGTGCCAGCCACCAGGGACCCTTGTCCTACAATGAGCAGTTCTTC. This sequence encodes CASHQGPLSYNEQFF.

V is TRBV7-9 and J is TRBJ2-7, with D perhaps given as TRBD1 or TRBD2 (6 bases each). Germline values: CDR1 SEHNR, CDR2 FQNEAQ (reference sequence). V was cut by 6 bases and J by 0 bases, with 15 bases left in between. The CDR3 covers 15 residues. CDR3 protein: CASRSMSGASYEQYF. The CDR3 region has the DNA TGTGCCAGCAGATCCATGTCGGGGGCCTCCTACGAGCAGTACTTC.

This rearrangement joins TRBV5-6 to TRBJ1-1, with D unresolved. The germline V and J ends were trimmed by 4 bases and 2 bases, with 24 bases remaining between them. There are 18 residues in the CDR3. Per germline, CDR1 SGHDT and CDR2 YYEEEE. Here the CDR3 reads CASSPDSREWWRNTEAFF. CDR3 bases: TGTGCCAGCAGCCCAGATAGTAGGGAGTGGTGGAGAAACACTGAAGCTTTCTTT.

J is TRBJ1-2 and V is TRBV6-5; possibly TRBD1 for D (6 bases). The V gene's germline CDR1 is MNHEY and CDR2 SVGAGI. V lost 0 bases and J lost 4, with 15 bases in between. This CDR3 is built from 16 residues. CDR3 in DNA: TGTGCCAGCAGTTACTCGACAGGATATGACGGCTATGGCTACACCTTC. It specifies CASSYSTGYDGYGYTF.

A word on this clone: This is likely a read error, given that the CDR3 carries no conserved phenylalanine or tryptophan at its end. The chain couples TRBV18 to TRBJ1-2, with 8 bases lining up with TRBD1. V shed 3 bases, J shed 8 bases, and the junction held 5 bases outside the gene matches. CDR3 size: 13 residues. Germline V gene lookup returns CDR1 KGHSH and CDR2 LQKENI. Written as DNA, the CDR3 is TGTGCCAGCTCACCGCAGGGGGCAAGAGGCTACACCATC. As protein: CASSPQGARGYTI.

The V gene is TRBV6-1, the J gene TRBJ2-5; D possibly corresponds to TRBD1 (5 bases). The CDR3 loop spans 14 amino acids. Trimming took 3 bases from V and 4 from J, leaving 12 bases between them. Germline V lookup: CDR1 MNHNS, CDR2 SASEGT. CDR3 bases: TGTGCCAGCAGTGATAGCAGGGATGGAGAGACCCAGTACTTC. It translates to CASSDSRDGETQYF.